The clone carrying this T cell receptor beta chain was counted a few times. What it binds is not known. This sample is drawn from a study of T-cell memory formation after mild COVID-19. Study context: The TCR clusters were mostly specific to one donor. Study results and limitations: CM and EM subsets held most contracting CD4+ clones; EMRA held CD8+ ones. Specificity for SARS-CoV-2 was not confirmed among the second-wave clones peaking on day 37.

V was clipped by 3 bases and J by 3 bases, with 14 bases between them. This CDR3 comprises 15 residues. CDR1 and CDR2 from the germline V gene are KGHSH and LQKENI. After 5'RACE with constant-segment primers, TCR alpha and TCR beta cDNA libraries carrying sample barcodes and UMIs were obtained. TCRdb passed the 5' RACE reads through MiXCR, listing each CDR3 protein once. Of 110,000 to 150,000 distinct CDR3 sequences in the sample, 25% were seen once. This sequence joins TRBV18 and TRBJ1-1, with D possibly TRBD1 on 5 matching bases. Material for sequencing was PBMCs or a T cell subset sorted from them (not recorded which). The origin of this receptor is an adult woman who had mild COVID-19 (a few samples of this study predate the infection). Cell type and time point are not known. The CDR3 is CASSPWDLGYTEAFF. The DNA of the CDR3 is TGTGCCAGCTCACCGTGGGACCTTGGGTACACTGAAGCTTTCTTT.